One and the same sample provided the 19 T cell receptor beta chains below, sequenced in a study of blood T cell repertoires in COVID-19. Measured with immunoSEQ multiplex PCR; TCRdb has only the in-frame clones, and not every one. The sample shows approximately 230,000 clones, 65% to 90% of them seen only once. Sequencing was done on a sample of PBMCs or T cells enriched from blood (not recorded which). The receptors derive from a man aged 40-55 years who had recovered from COVID-19.

The rearrangement joins TRBV14 to TRBJ1-3; D is perhaps TRBD1 (5 bases). Germline CDR1 is SGHDN and CDR2 is FVKESK. Between the trimmed V and J ends, which lost 1 base and 4 bases, there was a span of 5 bases. This CDR3 is built from 13 residues. The CDR3: CASSQAGGNTIYF. Written as DNA, the CDR3 is TGTGCCAGCAGCCAAGCAGGGGGAAACACCATATATTTT.

The rearrangement links TRBV28 to TRBJ1-1, with D perhaps TRBD1 (5 bases). The CDR3 runs 14 residues. The germline gives CDR1 MDHEN, CDR2 SYDVKM. Trimming removed 6 bases at V and 6 bases at J, with 17 bases between. The CDR3 coding sequence is TGTGCCAGCAGCCCAGGGATTTTAGCTGCTGAAGCTTTCTTT. Translation gives CASSPGILAAEAFF.

The chain combines TRBV4-1 with TRBJ1-6; D might be TRBD1 (5 bases). V lost 4 bases and J 9 bases, leaving 16 bases between the germline ends. The CDR3 length is 15 residues. Germline CDR1 is MGHRA and CDR2 is YSYEKL. Written as DNA, the CDR3 is TGCGCCAGCAGCCTGGGGCGGTGGATTGGTTCACCCCTCCACTTT. Its protein is CASSLGRWIGSPLHF.

This chain links TRBV10-3 with TRBJ2-7; 14 nucleotides align to TRBD2. The ends lost 3 bases at V and 6 bases at J; junction bases unmatched: 10. This CDR3 spans 17 amino acids. Germline CDR1 reads ENHRY; CDR2 reads SYGVKD. This chain's CDR3 is CAISEIVTSGGASEQYF. Here the CDR3 DNA reads TGTGCCATCAGTGAAATAGTGACTAGCGGGGGGGCTTCCGAGCAGTACTTC.

This clone turned up a few times. This chain links TRBV11-2 with TRBJ1-6, with 7 bases that match TRBD1. Losses at the gene ends were 6 bases for V and 14 bases for J; bases not matched to a gene: 10. The CDR3 length is 13 residues. Germline V gene data show CDR1 as SGHAT and CDR2 as FQNNGV. CDR3 bases: TGTGCCAGCAGGGCGAGCGACAGGGCCACCCTCCACTTT. Protein product: CASRASDRATLHF. Supplemented by reference TRBV11-2 and TRBJ1-6, the full variable domain reads EAGVAQSPRYKIIEKRQSVAFWCNPISGHATLYWYQQILGQGPKLLIQFQNNGVVDDSQLPKDRFSAERLKGVDSTLKIQPAKLEDSAVYLCASRASDRATLHFGNGTRLTVT.

The chain carries TRBV5-1 and TRBJ2-3; D possibly corresponds to TRBD2 (6 bases). CDR3 length: 15 amino acids. Per germline, CDR1 SGHRS and CDR2 YFSETQ. Trimming cost V 0 bases and J 5 bases, with 13 bases left between them. In DNA form, the CDR3 reads TGCGCCAGCAGCTTGGAGGACTACAGGCAAGATACGCAGTATTTT. Translation gives CASSLEDYRQDTQYF.

This CDR3 reads CASSPKGGELDTIYF. In nucleotides, the CDR3 is TGTGCCAGCAGCCCCAAAGGGGGGGAATTAGACACCATATATTTT. The chain joins TRBV7-9 to TRBJ1-3, with TRBD1 as a possible D gene (6 bases). The CDR3 is 15 amino acids. Trimming left V 5 bases short and J 8 bases short, with 19 bases between. In germline, CDR1 is SEHNR, CDR2 FQNEAQ (reference sequence). Full variable domain (missing parts from reference TRBV7-9 and TRBJ1-3): DTGVSQNPRHKITKRGQNVTFRCDPISEHNRLYWYRQTLGQGPEFLTYFQNEAQLEKSRLLSDRFSAERPKGSFSTLEIQRTEQGDSAMYLCASSPKGGELDTIYFGEGSWLTVV.

The V gene is TRBV7-2, the J gene TRBJ2-1; TRBD2 aligns across 10 bases. The CDR3 sequence is 16 residues long. J lost 7 bases, V lost 5 bases, and 11 bases had no gene match. Germline CDR1 and CDR2: SGHTA and FQGNSA. The DNA for the CDR3 is TGTGCCAGCAGCCGCGAAAGCGGGGGGGCCTCTAATGAGCAGTTCTTC. Its protein product is CASSRESGGASNEQFF. Full variable domain (rest looked up from reference TRBV7-2 and TRBJ2-1): GAGVSQSPSNKVTEKGKDVELRCDPISGHTALYWYRQSLGQGLEFLIYFQGNSAPDKSGLPSDRFSAERTGGSVSTLTIQRTQQEDSAVYLCASSRESGGASNEQFFGPGTRLTVL.

The chain joins TRBV6-1 to TRBJ2-2; 9 bases are shared with TRBD1. V shed 0 bases and J 6 bases; nucleotides not matched to a gene: 8. Looked up from germline, CDR1 is MNHNS and CDR2 is SASEGT. The CDR3 loop spans 17 amino acids. The CDR3 DNA follows: TGTGCCAGCAGTGAAGCGCTTGGGGACAGGGATGCCGGGGAGCTGTTTTTT. Translating gives CASSEALGDRDAGELFF.

The chain is built from TRBV4-3 and TRBJ1-1, with 8 bases matching TRBD1. Germline V lookup: CDR1 LGHNA, CDR2 YSLEER. CDR3 length: 15 residues. The ends lost 0 bases at V and 4 bases at J; junction bases unmatched: 4. CDR3 sequence: CASSQDPTGVTEAFF. Here the CDR3 DNA reads TGCGCCAGCAGCCAAGATCCGACAGGGGTCACTGAAGCTTTCTTT.

The chain couples TRBV10-3 to TRBJ2-1; 10 nucleotides match TRBD1. Germline loops: CDR1 ENHRY, CDR2 SYGVKD. The CDR3 runs to 15 residues. The V gene end was trimmed by 0 bases and the J gene end by 8 bases; junction bases not matched to a gene: 4. The CDR3 nucleotides are TGTGCCATCAGTGAGTCGGGACAGGGGTGGCATGAGCAGTTCTTC. Translated, it gives CAISESGQGWHEQFF.

The rearrangement uses TRBV30 and TRBJ2-1; 11 bases line up with TRBD2. Germline assignment: CDR1 GTSNPN and CDR2 SVGIG (reference sequence). V gave up 0 bases and J gave up 8 bases; unmatched junction bases: 6. This CDR3 has 15 residues. The DNA of the CDR3 is TGTGCCTGGAGTGTCTCTAGCGGGAGGAGCGATGAGCAGTTCTTC. Amino acid sequence: CAWSVSSGRSDEQFF.

The chain carries TRBV27 and TRBJ2-7; 7 bases align to TRBD1. There are 15 residues in the CDR3. CDR1 and CDR2 (germline): MNHEY, SMNVEV (reference sequence). With 1 base clipped from V and 2 bases from J, the junction kept 5 bases outside the gene matches. CDR3 DNA: TGTGCCAGCAGTTTATACGGGACAGAGACCTACGAGCAGTACTTC. Translated: CASSLYGTETYEQYF.

V and J are TRBV11-3 and TRBJ2-1, with TRBD1 identical over 8 bases. Germline lookup yields CDR1 SGHNT and CDR2 YENEEA. The length of the CDR3 is 15 residues. V shed 5 bases, J shed 8 bases, and the junction held 11 bases outside the gene matches. DNA for the CDR3: TGTGCCAGCAGCGCAAGACAGGGGTTTGGCCATGAGCAGTTCTTC. The encoded protein is CASSARQGFGHEQFF.

The chain has TRBV6-1 and TRBJ2-2, with D perhaps matching TRBD1 (5 bases). Germline V gene lookup returns CDR1 MNHNS and CDR2 SASEGT. The CDR3 length is 16 residues. The germline V and J ends were trimmed by 3 bases and 6 bases, with 17 bases remaining between them. CDR3 protein: CASSDPGKGSAGELFF. The CDR3 coding sequence is TGTGCCAGCAGTGATCCAGGGAAAGGGTCCGCCGGGGAGCTGTTTTTT.

This clone appeared once. The chain is built from TRBV5-8 and TRBJ1-4; 8 bases map to TRBD1. CDR3 size: 16 residues. J lost 0 bases, V lost 4 bases, and 5 bases had no gene match. Looked up from germline, CDR1 is SGHTS and CDR2 is YDEGEE. Written as DNA, the CDR3 is TGTGCCAGCAGCCTGGGACAGGCTACAACTAATGAAAAACTGTTTTTT. Protein product: CASSLGQATTNEKLFF.

V gene TRBV10-3 combines with J gene TRBJ2-2, with 8 bases lining up with TRBD1. With 4 bases clipped from V and 0 bases from J, the junction kept 4 bases outside the gene matches. CDR1 and CDR2 from the germline V gene are ENHRY and SYGVKD. The CDR3 has 16 residues. The CDR3 nucleotides read TGTGCCATCAGTGTTACAGGGGGGTCGAACACCGGGGAGCTGTTTTTT. Protein product: CAISVTGGSNTGELFF.

The chain employs TRBV5-1 and TRBJ1-2, with 8 nucleotides matching TRBD1. V was pared by 4 bases and J by 3 bases, with 11 bases of the junction left unmatched. The CDR3 consists of 16 residues. Germline CDR1 reads SGHRS; CDR2 reads YFSETQ. CDR3 loop: CASSRGTQGADYGYTF. CDR3 DNA: TGCGCCAGCAGCCGGGGAACGCAGGGGGCGGACTATGGCTACACCTTC.

V usage is TRBV27 and J usage is TRBJ2-1; possibly TRBD2 for D (6 bases). This CDR3 is built from 13 residues. Trimming pared 5 bases from V and 12 bases from J, leaving 17 bases between. CDR1 is MNHEY, CDR2 SMNVEV, per germline (reference sequence). CDR3 loop: CASSHQMGLGQFF. Written as DNA, the CDR3 is TGTGCCAGCAGTCACCAGATGGGACTCGGGCAGTTCTTC.